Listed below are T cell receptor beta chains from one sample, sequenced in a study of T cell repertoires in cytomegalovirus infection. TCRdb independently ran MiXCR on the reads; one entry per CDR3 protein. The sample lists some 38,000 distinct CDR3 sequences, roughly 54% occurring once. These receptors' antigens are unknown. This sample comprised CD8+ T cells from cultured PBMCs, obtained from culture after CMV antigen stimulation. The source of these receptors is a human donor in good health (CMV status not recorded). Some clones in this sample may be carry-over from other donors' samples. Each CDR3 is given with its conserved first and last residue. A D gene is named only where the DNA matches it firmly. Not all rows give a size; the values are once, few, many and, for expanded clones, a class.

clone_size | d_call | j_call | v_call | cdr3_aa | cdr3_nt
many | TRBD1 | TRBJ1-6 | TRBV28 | CASEDRDNSPLHF | TGTGCCAGTGAGGACAGGGATAATTCACCCCTCCACTTT
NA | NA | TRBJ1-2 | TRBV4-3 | CASSQTGRTDGYTF | TGCGCCAGCAGCCAAACCGGGCGGACAGACGGCTACACCTTC
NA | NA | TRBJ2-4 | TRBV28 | CASSLVIAKNIQYF | TGTGCCAGCAGTTTAGTGATAGCCAAAAACATTCAGTACTTC
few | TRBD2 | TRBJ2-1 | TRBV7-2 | CASSKEGLAPGVGEQFF | TGTGCCAGCAGCAAGGAGGGACTAGCTCCCGGGGTAGGTGAGCAGTTCTTC
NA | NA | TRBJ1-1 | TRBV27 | CASFRRTEAFF | TGTGCCAGCTTCCGACGGACTGAAGCTTTCTTT
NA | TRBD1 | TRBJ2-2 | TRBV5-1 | CASSSGQVNTGELFF | TGCGCCAGCAGCTCGGGACAGGTGAACACCGGGGAGCTGTTTTTT
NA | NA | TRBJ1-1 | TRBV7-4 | CAISNRRIGRVKDTEAFF | TGTGCCATCTCTAACCGTCGTATTGGCCGCGTCAAGGACACTGAAGCTTTCTTT
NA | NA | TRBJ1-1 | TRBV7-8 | CASSLASGGLGVNTEAFF | TGTGCCAGCAGCTTAGCGTCCGGGGGGCTGGGGGTGAACACTGAAGCTTTCTTT
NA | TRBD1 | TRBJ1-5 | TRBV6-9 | CASTRTGSVSNQPQHF | TGTGCCAGCACCCGGACAGGGTCGGTTTCCAATCAGCCCCAGCATTTT
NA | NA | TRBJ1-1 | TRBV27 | CASSLQGTRYEAFF | TGTGCCAGCAGTTTACAAGGGACAAGATACGAAGCTTTCTTT
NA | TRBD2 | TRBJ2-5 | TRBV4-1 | CASSQDTSAGPQETQYF | TGCGCCAGCAGCCAAGACACTAGCGCAGGGCCCCAAGAGACCCAGTACTTC
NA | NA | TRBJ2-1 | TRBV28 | CASSLLLPEDYAYNEQFF | TGTGCCAGCAGTTTATTACTCCCAGAAGATTATGCCTACAATGAGCAGTTCTTC
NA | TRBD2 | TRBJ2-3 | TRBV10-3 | CAISELGGTRTDTQYF | TGTGCCATCAGTGAGTTGGGGGGGACCCGCACAGATACGCAGTATTTT
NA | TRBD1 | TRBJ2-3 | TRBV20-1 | CSATRTGGVTDTQYF | TGCAGTGCTACCAGGACAGGGGGAGTCACAGATACGCAGTATTTT